Listed here are 11 T cell receptor beta chains from one sample, sequenced in a study of T cells expressing NK-cell markers. TCRdb re-analyzed the 5' RACE reads; it lists each CDR3 protein once, without DNA. The repertoire table contains approximately 440,000 distinct CDR3 sequences. Material for sequencing was blood T cells: a sorted CD56 or NKG2C T cell subset, CD4+ or CD8+ T cells, or bulk PBMC T cells (not recorded which). The receptors come from a woman between 45 and 60 years old in good health.

This chain links TRBV12-3 or TRBV12-4 with TRBJ1-5; the TCRdb D gene call, TRBD1, has no DNA to confirm it. This CDR3 spans 14 amino acids. Here the CDR3 reads CASKGDRVNQPQHF.

The chain carries TRBV12-3 or TRBV12-4 and TRBJ2-2; TCRdb outputs TRBD1, but without DNA this stays unchecked. The CDR3 is 16 residues long. The CDR3 sequence is CATPQGATPNTGELFF.

The V and J genes are TRBV12-3 or TRBV12-4 and TRBJ2-1; the D call from TCRdb, TRBD2, cannot be confirmed without DNA. The CDR3 loop spans 17 amino acids. The CDR3: CASSLMTTSISYNEQFF.

The chain is built from TRBV13 and TRBJ2-2. Germline lookup yields CDR1 PRHDT and CDR2 FYEKMQ (reference sequence). This CDR3 has 12 residues. CDR3 protein: CASSMQQGELFF.

CDR3: CASSFVYGARTYEQYF. The V call is TRBV28, the J call TRBJ2-7; the TRBD1 assignment by TCRdb is unverifiable without DNA. The CDR3 is 16 residues long. Germline values: CDR1 MDHEN, CDR2 SYDVKM.

This rearrangement joins TRBV25-1 to TRBJ1-6; lacking DNA, the TRBD1 call made by TCRdb goes unchecked. CDR1 is MGHDK and CDR2 is SYGVNS in the germline V gene. The length of the CDR3 is 13 residues. The CDR3 reads CASSEWGASRLHF.

The chain joins TRBV25-1 to TRBJ2-5; the D call of TRBD1 rests on TCRdb alone, since no DNA is present to check it. The CDR3 runs 14 residues. The germline CDR1 and CDR2 sequences are MGHDK and SYGVNS. The chain's CDR3 is CASRESRVGETQYF.

The rearrangement links TRBV15 to TRBJ2-5; the D call from TCRdb, TRBD1, cannot be confirmed without DNA. Looked up from germline, CDR1 is LNHNV and CDR2 is YYDKDF (reference sequence). This CDR3 has 15 amino acids. The chain's CDR3 is CATSRGPGEEETQYF. The full variable domain, its missing parts supplied by reference TRBV15 and TRBJ2-5, is DAMVIQNPRYQVTQFGKPVTLSCSQTLNHNVMYWYQQKSSQAPKLLFHYYDKDFNNEADTPDNFQSRRPNTSFCFLDIRSPGLGDTAMYLCATSRGPGEEETQYFGPGTRLLVL.

This chain links TRBV5-1 with TRBJ2-2; TCRdb designates TRBD1, a call that cannot be tested without DNA. Germline CDR1 SGHRS, CDR2 YFSETQ. The CDR3 has 19 amino acids. The chain's CDR3 is CASSLTRGRSNTGTGELFF.

This chain connects TRBV2 to TRBJ2-1. Per germline, CDR1 SNHLY and CDR2 FYNNEI. The CDR3 extends over 15 amino acids. CDR3 residues: CASSYGGSSYNEQFF.

V and J are TRBV4-2 and TRBJ2-1; the D call of TRBD1 rests on TCRdb alone, since no DNA is present to check it. This CDR3 has 16 amino acids. Germline V gives CDR1 LGHNA, CDR2 YNFKEQ. The CDR3 sequence: CASSQEDRGSYNEQFF.